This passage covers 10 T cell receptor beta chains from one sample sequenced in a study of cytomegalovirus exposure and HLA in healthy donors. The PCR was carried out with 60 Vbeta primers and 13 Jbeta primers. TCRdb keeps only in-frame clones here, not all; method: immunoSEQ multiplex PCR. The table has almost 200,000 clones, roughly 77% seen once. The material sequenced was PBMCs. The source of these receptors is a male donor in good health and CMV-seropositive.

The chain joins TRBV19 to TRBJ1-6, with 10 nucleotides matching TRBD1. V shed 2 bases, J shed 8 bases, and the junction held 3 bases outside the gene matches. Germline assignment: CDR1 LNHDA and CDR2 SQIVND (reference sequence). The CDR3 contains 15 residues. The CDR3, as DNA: TGTGCCAGTAGTATATCCGGGACAGGGGATTCACCCCTCCACTTT. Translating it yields CASSISGTGDSPLHF.

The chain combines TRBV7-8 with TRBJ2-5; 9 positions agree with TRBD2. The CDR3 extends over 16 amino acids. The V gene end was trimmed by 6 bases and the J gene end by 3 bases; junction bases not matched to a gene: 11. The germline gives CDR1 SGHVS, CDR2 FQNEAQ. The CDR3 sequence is CASSQPSGNPEETQYF. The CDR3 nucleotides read TGTGCCAGCAGTCAACCTAGCGGGAACCCCGAAGAGACCCAGTACTTC.

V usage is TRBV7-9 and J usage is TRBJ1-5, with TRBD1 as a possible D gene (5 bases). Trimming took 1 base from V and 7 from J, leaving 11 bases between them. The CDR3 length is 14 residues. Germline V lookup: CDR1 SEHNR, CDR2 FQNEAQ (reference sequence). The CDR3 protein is CASSLGQPGQPQHF. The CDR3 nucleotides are TGTGCCAGCAGCTTAGGGCAGCCAGGGCAGCCCCAGCATTTT.

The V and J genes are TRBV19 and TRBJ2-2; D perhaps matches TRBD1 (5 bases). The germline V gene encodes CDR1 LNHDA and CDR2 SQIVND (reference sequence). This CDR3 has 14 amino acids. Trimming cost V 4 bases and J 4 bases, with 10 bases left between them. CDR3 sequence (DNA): TGTGCCAGTAGTAGGCCAGGGCCCACCGGGGAGCTGTTTTTT. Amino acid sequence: CASSRPGPTGELFF.

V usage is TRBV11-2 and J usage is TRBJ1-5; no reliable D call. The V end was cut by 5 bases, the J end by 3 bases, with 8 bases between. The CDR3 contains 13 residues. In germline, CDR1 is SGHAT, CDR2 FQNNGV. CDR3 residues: CASSPGINQPQHF. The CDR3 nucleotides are TGTGCCAGCAGCCCAGGAATCAATCAGCCCCAGCATTTT. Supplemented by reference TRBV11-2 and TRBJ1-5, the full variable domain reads EAGVAQSPRYKIIEKRQSVAFWCNPISGHATLYWYQQILGQGPKLLIQFQNNGVVDDSQLPKDRFSAERLKGVDSTLKIQPAKLEDSAVYLCASSPGINQPQHFGDGTRLSIL.

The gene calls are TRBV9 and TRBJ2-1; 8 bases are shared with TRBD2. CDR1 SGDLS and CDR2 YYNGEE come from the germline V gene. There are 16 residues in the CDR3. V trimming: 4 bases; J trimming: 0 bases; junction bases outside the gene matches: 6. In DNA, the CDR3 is TGTGCCAGCAGCATAGGGAGCGGGGGCTCCTACAATGAGCAGTTCTTC. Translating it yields CASSIGSGGSYNEQFF.

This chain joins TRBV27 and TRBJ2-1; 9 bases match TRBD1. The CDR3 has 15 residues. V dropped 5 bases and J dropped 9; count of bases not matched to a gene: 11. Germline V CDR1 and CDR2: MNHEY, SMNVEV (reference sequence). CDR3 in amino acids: CASSTDRGSEGEQFF. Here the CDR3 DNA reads TGTGCCAGCAGTACGGACAGGGGAAGTGAGGGTGAGCAGTTCTTC.

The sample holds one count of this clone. The CDR3: CATSRGSTVDTEAFF. DNA of the CDR3: TGTGCCACCAGCAGGGGCTCGACCGTCGACACTGAAGCTTTCTTT. This rearrangement joins TRBV15 to TRBJ1-1, with D hard to call. The V end was cut by 3 bases, the J end by 3 bases, with 14 bases between. The CDR3 is 15 residues long. The germline V gene encodes CDR1 LNHNV and CDR2 YYDKDF (reference sequence).

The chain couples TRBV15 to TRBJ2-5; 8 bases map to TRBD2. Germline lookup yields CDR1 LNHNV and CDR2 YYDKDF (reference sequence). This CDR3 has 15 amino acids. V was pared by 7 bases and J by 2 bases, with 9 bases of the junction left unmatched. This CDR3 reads CATIGASGPQETQYF. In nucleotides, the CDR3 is TGTGCCACCATAGGCGCTAGCGGGCCGCAAGAGACCCAGTACTTC. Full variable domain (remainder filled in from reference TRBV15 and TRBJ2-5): DAMVIQNPRYQVTQFGKPVTLSCSQTLNHNVMYWYQQKSSQAPKLLFHYYDKDFNNEADTPDNFQSRRPNTSFCFLDIRSPGLGDTAMYLCATIGASGPQETQYFGPGTRLLVL.

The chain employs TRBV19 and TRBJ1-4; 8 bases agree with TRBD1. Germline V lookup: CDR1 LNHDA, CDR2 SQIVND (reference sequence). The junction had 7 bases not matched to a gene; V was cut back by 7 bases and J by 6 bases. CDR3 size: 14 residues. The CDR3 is CASTPAGGYEKLFF. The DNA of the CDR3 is TGTGCCAGTACCCCGGCAGGGGGCTATGAAAAACTGTTTTTT. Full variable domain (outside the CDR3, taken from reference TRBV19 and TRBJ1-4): DGGITQSPKYLFRKEGQNVTLSCEQNLNHDAMYWYRQDPGQGLRLIYYSQIVNDFQKGDIAEGYSVSREKKESFPLTVTSAQKNPTAFYLCASTPAGGYEKLFFGSGTQLSVL.